Below are 14 T cell receptor beta chains sequenced from a single sample in a study of blood T cell repertoires in COVID-19 (dated by TCRdb to about 2020). The library was obtained by the immunoSEQ multiplex PCR assay. TCRdb provides this immuneACCESS table in a form limited to in-frame rearrangements. Some clones are lacking; in checked studies, under half of them reflect an unresolved V gene, and why the rest are absent is not known. In all, the sample holds about 70,000 clones, and 65% to 85% of those were seen once. Clones ranked in the top ten supply around 5% of the sample. Material for sequencing was peripheral blood. The receptor source for this set is a woman of 80 years or more with active or convalescent COVID-19.

The count of this clone is one. V usage is TRBV28 and J usage is TRBJ1-1, with a tentative D call TRBD1 (5 bases). V was clipped by 6 bases and J by 2 bases, with 10 bases between them. Germline CDR1 is MDHEN and CDR2 is SYDVKM. The CDR3 runs to 13 residues. The CDR3 region has the DNA TGTGCCAGCAGGGACACCCTAAACACTGAAGCTTTCTTT. Translating gives CASRDTLNTEAFF.

The V call is TRBV3-1 (or the pseudogene TRBV3-2), the J call TRBJ1-6, with D unclear. The CDR3 is 16 residues long. CDR1 LGHDT and CDR2 YNNKEL come from the germline V gene (reference sequence). Between the trimmed V and J ends, which lost 0 bases and 8 bases, there was a span of 14 bases. The chain's CDR3 is CASSQDLRPSDSPLHF. CDR3 nucleotides: TGTGCCAGCAGCCAAGACTTAAGACCTAGTGATTCACCCCTCCACTTT.

The chain employs TRBV7-9 and TRBJ1-1; no firm D call. Per germline, CDR1 SEHNR and CDR2 FQNEAQ (reference sequence). The CDR3 runs 14 residues. V was trimmed by 7 bases and J by 1 base, leaving 13 bases between them. The DNA of the CDR3 is TGTGCCAGCACCACGATGATGGCGAACACTGAAGCTTTCTTT. It yields the protein CASTTMMANTEAFF. The variable domain in full, completed from reference TRBV7-9 and TRBJ1-1, reads DTGVSQNPRHKITKRGQNVTFRCDPISEHNRLYWYRQTLGQGPEFLTYFQNEAQLEKSRLLSDRFSAERPKGSFSTLEIQRTEQGDSAMYLCASTTMMANTEAFFGQGTRLTVV.

The chain has TRBV28 and TRBJ2-3; 11 bases align to TRBD2. Germline V CDR1 and CDR2: MDHEN, SYDVKM. V was clipped by 2 bases and J by 7 bases; unmatched bases: 14. The CDR3 spans 18 residues. The CDR3: CASSLPSGGTSYLYTQYF. CDR3 sequence (DNA): TGTGCCAGCAGTTTACCTAGCGGGGGGACATCGTACCTTTATACGCAGTATTTT.

J is TRBJ2-1 and V is TRBV7-3; 9 bases line up with TRBD1. CDR1 is SGHTA, CDR2 FQGTGA, per germline. J gave up 3 bases and V 5 bases, and 5 bases lay outside the gene matches. The CDR3 is 15 residues long. CDR3: CASSPTGQGYNEQFF. The CDR3 DNA is TGTGCCAGCAGCCCTACGGGACAGGGCTACAATGAGCAGTTCTTC.

This clone showed up just a few times. CDR3 sequence: CASRGHQGNTEAFF. As DNA, the CDR3 is TGTGCCAGCAGGGGGCACCAGGGTAACACTGAAGCTTTCTTT. V usage is TRBV6-6 and J usage is TRBJ1-1; perhaps TRBD1 as D (5 bases). The germline V gene encodes CDR1 MNHNY and CDR2 SVGAGI (reference sequence). This CDR3 comprises 14 residues. V was clipped by 6 bases and J by 2 bases, with 13 bases between them.

V gene TRBV4-2 combines with J gene TRBJ1-4; D is undetermined. Trimming took off 4 bases at V and 10 bases at J, with 10 bases between the two ends. CDR3 length: 12 residues. Per the germline V gene, CDR1 is LGHNA and CDR2 is YNFKEQ. CDR3 loop: CASSPGSGKLFF. The CDR3 DNA reads as TGTGCCAGCAGCCCCGGCTCGGGAAAACTGTTTTTT.

This clone has a single count. The chain uses TRBV3-1 (or the pseudogene TRBV3-2) and TRBJ1-2; 7 nucleotides align to TRBD1. CDR1 is LGHDT, CDR2 YNNKEL, per germline (reference sequence). Unmatched junction bases numbered 8, after V lost 0 bases and J lost 7 bases. The CDR3 totals 15 residues. This chain's CDR3 is CASSQDLTGVGGYTF. The CDR3 DNA reads as TGTGCCAGCAGCCAAGATCTAACAGGGGTAGGTGGCTACACCTTC.

The J gene is TRBJ1-3, the V gene TRBV29-1; D gene uncertain. The germline V gene encodes CDR1 SQVTM and CDR2 ANQGSEA. Trimming cost V 6 bases and J 2 bases, with 11 bases left between them. The CDR3 is 13 residues long. The CDR3 protein is CSVNGPPGNTIYF. CDR3 in DNA: TGCAGCGTCAATGGGCCCCCTGGAAACACCATATATTTT.

The gene calls are TRBV19 and TRBJ1-3; possible D gene TRBD1, 6 bases. CDR3 size: 16 residues. Trimming pared 8 bases from V and 0 bases from J, leaving 17 bases between. The V gene's germline CDR1 is LNHDA and CDR2 SQIVND (reference sequence). The CDR3 region has the DNA TGTGCCAGTGTCCACCTCACAGGGACCTCTGGAAACACCATATATTTT. Translating it yields CASVHLTGTSGNTIYF.

The genes are TRBV6-5 and TRBJ1-3; a possible D gene is TRBD1 (5 bases). The CDR3 sequence is 15 residues long. Germline assignment: CDR1 MNHEY and CDR2 SVGAGI. The V gene lost 5 bases and the J gene lost 0 bases, with 11 bases spanning the gap. This CDR3 reads CASSPRTLSGNTIYF. The CDR3 coding sequence is TGTGCCAGCAGTCCTAGGACACTCTCTGGAAACACCATATATTTT.

The chain is built from TRBV4-2 and TRBJ2-3; 8 bases are shared with TRBD2. This CDR3 comprises 16 residues. V lost 4 bases and J lost 6; bases outside the gene matches: 12. CDR1 and CDR2 from the germline V gene are LGHNA and YNFKEQ. The DNA of the CDR3 is TGTGCCAGCAGCCCGCGTCCGGGACTAGGGGGGGATACGCAGTATTTT. Its translation: CASSPRPGLGGDTQYF.

This clone showed up just once. The J gene is TRBJ2-1, the V gene TRBV19, with 7 bases fitting TRBD1. CDR1 is LNHDA, CDR2 SQIVND, per germline (reference sequence). V lost 2 bases to trimming and J lost 8 bases; unmatched junction nucleotides: 6. The CDR3 totals 14 residues. CDR3 sequence reads: CASSIFGTVDEQFF. The CDR3 nucleotides read TGTGCCAGTAGTATATTTGGGACAGTTGATGAGCAGTTCTTC.

The rearrangement links TRBV19 to TRBJ2-7, with D possibly TRBD1 on 5 matching bases. With 5 bases removed from V and 2 bases from J, the gap between germline ends came to 10 bases. CDR3 size: 13 residues. CDR1 and CDR2 from the germline V gene are LNHDA and SQIVND (reference sequence). CDR3 sequence reads: CASSVRAAYEQYF. The CDR3 DNA follows: TGTGCCAGTAGTGTCAGGGCAGCCTACGAGCAGTACTTC.